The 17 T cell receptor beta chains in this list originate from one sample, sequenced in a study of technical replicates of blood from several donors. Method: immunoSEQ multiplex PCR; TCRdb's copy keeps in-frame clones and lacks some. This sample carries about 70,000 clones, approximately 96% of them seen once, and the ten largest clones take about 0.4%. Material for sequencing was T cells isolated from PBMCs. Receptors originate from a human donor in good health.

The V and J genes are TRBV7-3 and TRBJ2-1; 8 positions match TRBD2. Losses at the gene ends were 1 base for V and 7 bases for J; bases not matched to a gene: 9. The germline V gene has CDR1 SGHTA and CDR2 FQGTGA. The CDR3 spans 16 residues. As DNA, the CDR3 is TGTGCCAGCAGCTTAAATAGAGCGGGGGCTCGGAATGAGCAGTTCTTC. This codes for CASSLNRAGARNEQFF.

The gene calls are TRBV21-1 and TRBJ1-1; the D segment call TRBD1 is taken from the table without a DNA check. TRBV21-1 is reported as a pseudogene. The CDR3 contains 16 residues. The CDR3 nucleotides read TGTGCCAGCAGCGCACAACCGACAGGGAGGAACACTGAAGCTTTCTTT. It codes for CASSAQPTGRNTEAFF.

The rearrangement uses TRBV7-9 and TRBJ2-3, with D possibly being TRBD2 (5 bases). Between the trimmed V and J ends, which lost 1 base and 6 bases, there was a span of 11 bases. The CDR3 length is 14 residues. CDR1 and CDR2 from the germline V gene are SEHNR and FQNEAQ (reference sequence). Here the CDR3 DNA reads TGTGCCAGCAGCTTAGGGGGAGTGGCGGATACGCAGTATTTT. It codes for CASSLGGVADTQYF.

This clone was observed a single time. The CDR3 DNA sequence: TGTGCCAGCAGCTCGACGACAGGGGGATGGACTGAAGCTTTCTTT. Its protein is CASSSTTGGWTEAFF. The J gene is TRBJ1-1, the V gene TRBV5-6; 9 nucleotides align to TRBD1. V shed 3 bases and J 5 bases; nucleotides not matched to a gene: 8. Germline V gives CDR1 SGHDT, CDR2 YYEEEE. The CDR3 runs 15 residues.

In DNA form, the CDR3 reads TGTGCCAGCAGCTTGGCGGTCTACACCTTC. It specifies CASSLAVYTF. The rearrangement joins TRBV5-8 to TRBJ1-2; no clear D. This CDR3 is 10 amino acids long. Germline CDR1 is SGHTS and CDR2 is YDEGEE. V was shortened by 0 bases and J by 10 bases, with 4 bases between the two germline ends.

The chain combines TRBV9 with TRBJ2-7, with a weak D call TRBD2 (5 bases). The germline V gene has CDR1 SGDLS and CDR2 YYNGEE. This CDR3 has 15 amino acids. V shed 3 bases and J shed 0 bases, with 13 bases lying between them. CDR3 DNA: TGTGCCAGCAGCGAAGGACTGGCGAGCTCCTACGAGCAGTACTTC. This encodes CASSEGLASSYEQYF.

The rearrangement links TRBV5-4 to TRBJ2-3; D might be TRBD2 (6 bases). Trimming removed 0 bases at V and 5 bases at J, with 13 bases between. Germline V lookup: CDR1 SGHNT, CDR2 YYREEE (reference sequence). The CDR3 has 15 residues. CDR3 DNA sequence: TGTGCCAGCAGCTTGGACCCGGGAGCTAAAGATACGCAGTATTTT. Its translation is CASSLDPGAKDTQYF. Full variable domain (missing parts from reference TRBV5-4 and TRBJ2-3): ETGVTQSPTHLIKTRGQQVTLRCSSQSGHNTVSWYQQALGQGPQFIFQYYREEENGRGNFPPRFSGLQFPNYSSELNVNALELDDSALYLCASSLDPGAKDTQYFGPGTRLTVL.

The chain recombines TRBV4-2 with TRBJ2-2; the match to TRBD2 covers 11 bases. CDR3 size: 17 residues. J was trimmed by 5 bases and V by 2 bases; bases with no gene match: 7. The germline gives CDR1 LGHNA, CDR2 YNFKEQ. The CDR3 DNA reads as TGTGCCAGCAGCCAAAACTTAGCGGGAGGGGGGACCGGGGAGCTGTTTTTT. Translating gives CASSQNLAGGGTGELFF.

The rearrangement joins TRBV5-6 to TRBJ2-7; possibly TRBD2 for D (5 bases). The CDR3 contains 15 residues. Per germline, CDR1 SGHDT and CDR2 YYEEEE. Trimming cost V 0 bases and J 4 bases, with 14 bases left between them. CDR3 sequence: CASSLDPREGYEQYF. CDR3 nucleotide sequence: TGTGCCAGCAGCTTGGATCCAAGAGAGGGATACGAGCAGTACTTC. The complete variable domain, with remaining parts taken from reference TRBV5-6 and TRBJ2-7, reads DAGVTQSPTHLIKTRGQQVTLRCSPKSGHDTVSWYQQALGQGPQFIFQYYEEEERQRGNFPDRFSGHQFPNYSSELNVNALLLGDSALYLCASSLDPREGYEQYFGPGTRLTVT.

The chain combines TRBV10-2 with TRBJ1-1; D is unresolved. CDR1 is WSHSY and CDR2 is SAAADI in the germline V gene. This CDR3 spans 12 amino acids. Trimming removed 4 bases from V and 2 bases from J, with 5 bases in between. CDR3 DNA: TGCGCCAGCAGTGTCAGAAACACTGAAGCTTTCTTT. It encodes CASSVRNTEAFF.

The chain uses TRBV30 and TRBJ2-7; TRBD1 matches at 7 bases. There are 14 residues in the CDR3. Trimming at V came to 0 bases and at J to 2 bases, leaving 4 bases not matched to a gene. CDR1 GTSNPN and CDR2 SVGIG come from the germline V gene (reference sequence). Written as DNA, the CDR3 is TGTGCCTGGAGTGTGGGACAGTCACCCTACGAGCAGTACTTC. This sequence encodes CAWSVGQSPYEQYF.

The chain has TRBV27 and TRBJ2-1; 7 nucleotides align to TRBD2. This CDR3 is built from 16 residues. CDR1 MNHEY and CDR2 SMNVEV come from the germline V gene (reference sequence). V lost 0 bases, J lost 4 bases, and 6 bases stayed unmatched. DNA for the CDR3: TGTGCCAGCAGTTTATCGATGGGGGAGGGATACAATGAGCAGTTCTTC. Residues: CASSLSMGEGYNEQFF.

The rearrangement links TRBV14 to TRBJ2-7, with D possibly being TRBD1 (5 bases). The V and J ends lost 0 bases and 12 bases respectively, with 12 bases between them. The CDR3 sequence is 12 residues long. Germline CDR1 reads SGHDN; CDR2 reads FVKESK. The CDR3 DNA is TGTGCCAGCAGCCAAGAGGGGCAGGCGATGTACTTC. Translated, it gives CASSQEGQAMYF.

The CDR3 DNA sequence: TGTGCCAGCAGGTCCGGGACAGGGTATGAACGGGCCATAACTGAAGCTTTCTTT. Translated, it gives CASRSGTGYERAITEAFF. V and J are TRBV2 and TRBJ1-1; 9 nucleotides align to TRBD1. Germline CDR1 is SNHLY and CDR2 is FYNNEI. The CDR3 extends over 18 amino acids. V was pared by 6 bases and J by 5 bases, with 19 bases of the junction left unmatched.

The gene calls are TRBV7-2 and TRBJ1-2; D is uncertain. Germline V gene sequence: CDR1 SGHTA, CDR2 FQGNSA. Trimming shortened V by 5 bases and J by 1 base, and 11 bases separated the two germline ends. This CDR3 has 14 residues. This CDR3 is CASSIPGVNYGYTF. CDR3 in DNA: TGTGCCAGCAGCATTCCGGGAGTTAACTATGGCTACACCTTC. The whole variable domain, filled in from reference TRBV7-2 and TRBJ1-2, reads GAGVSQSPSNKVTEKGKDVELRCDPISGHTALYWYRQSLGQGLEFLIYFQGNSAPDKSGLPSDRFSAERTGGSVSTLTIQRTQQEDSAVYLCASSIPGVNYGYTFGSGTRLTVV.

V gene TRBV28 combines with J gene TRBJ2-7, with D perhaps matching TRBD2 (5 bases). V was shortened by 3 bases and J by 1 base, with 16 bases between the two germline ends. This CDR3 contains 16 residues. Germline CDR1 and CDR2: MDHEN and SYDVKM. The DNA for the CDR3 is TGTGCCAGCAGTTTCGCGACGGACTTCCGATCCTACGAGCAGTACTTC. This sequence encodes CASSFATDFRSYEQYF.

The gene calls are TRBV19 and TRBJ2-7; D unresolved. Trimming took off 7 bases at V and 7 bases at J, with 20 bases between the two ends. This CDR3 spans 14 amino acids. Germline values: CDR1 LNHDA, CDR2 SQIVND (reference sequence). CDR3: CASTLLEPSWEQYF. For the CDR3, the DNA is TGTGCCAGTACCCTGCTGGAGCCCAGCTGGGAGCAGTACTTC.